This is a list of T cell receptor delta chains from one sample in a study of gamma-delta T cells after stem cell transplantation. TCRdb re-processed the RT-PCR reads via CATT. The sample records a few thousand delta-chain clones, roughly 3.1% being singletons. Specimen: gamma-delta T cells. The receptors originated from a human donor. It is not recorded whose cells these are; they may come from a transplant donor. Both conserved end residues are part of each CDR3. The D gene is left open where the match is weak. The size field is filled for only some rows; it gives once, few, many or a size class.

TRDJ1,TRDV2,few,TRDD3,TGTGCCTGTGACACGGTGGGGGCTCCCTGGGGGACCGATAAACTCATCTTT,CACDTVGAPWGTDKLIF
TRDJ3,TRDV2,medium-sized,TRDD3,TGTGCCTGTGACACCCTCTCCCGTACTGGGGGGCCAAGCTCCTGGGACACCCGACAGATGTTTTTC,CACDTLSRTGGPSSWDTRQMFF
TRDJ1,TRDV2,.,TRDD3,TGTGCCTGTGACGCCATGGGACTGGGGGGGACCGATAAACTCATCTTT,CACDAMGLGGTDKLIF
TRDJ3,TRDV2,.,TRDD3,TGTGCCTGTGACACCGTGAGTAGATGGGGGACCCCGCTTCGTTTACCGTCCTGGGACACCCAACAGATGTTTTTC,CACDTVSRWGTPLRLPSWDTQQMFF
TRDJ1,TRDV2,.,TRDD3,TGTGCCTGTGACACACTCCGGGGGATACGCAGAGGTGACCAAGACACCGATAAACTCATCTTT,CACDTLRGIRRGDQDTDKLIF
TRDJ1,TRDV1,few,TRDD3,TGTGCTCTTGGGGTGTCTCATGCCGGGATACGCGACCTGTACACCGATAAACTCATCTTT,CALGVSHAGIRDLYTDKLIF
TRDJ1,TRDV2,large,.,TGTGCCTGTGACACCGTTAGCATTATGGGGAGCAACACCGATAAACTCATCTTT,CACDTVSIMGSNTDKLIF
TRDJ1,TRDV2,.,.,TGTGCCTGTGACACCCTGAGGGCCCCGGGGTTCGCCGATAAACTCATCTTT,CACDTLRAPGFADKLIF
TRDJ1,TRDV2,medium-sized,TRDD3,TGTGCCTGTGACGCATTACTGGGGGATAACAGCGATAAACTCATCTTT,CACDALLGDNSDKLIF
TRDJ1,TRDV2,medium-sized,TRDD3,TGTGCCTGTGACCCCTTAAATCTGGGGGAAGCGTACACCGATAAACTCATCTTT,CACDPLNLGEAYTDKLIF
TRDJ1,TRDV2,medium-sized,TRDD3,TGTGCCTGTGACAACCTGGGGGATACGCTGAACGATAAACTCATCTTT,CACDNLGDTLNDKLIF
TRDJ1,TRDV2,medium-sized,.,TGTGCCTGCTTTCGGATACAGACCGATAAACTCATCTTT,CACFRIQTDKLIF
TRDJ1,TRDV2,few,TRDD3,TGTGCCTGTGAAGAACTGGGGGATACGCGCTTAAAACTCATCTTT,CACEELGDTRLKLIF
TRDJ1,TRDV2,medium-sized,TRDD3,TGTGCCTGTGACACCCTGGGGGCAGAAGGATACACCGATAAACTCATCTTT,CACDTLGAEGYTDKLIF
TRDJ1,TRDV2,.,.,TGTGCCTGTGACACCTTGGGACATAACACCGATAAACTCATCTTT,CACDTLGHNTDKLIF
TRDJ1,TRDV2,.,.,TGTGCCTGTGACAGAACCAGACAAACTGGCCGGGTTCAATGGACCGATAAACTCATCTTT,CACDRTRQTGRVQWTDKLIF
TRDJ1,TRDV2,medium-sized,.,TGTGCCTGTGACCCCTTGGAGGCGACCGATAAACTCATCTTT,CACDPLEATDKLIF
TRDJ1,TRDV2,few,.,TGTGCCTGTGACATAATGAGGGATATTTCGGGAGGAACCGATAAACTCATCTTT,CACDIMRDISGGTDKLIF
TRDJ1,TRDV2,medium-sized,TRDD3,TGTGCCTGTGACATAATGGGGGATATTTCGGGAGGAACCGATAAACTCATCTTT,CACDIMGDISGGTDKLIF
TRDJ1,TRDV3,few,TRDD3,TGTGCCTTTAGCTTGGACGTTGGGGGATCCGATAAACTCATCTTT,CAFSLDVGGSDKLIF
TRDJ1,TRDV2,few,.,TGTGCCTGTGTCCCCATCACATCCACCGATAAACTCATCTTT,CACVPITSTDKLIF
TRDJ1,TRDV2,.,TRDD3,TGTGCCTGTGACACCCTGGGGGAACACACCGATAAACTCATCTTT,CACDTLGEHTDKLIF
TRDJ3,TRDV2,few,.,TGTGCCTGTGACACCGTGGATGGGGGGTCACCCCGGGACACCCGACAGATGTTTTTC,CACDTVDGGSPRDTRQMFF
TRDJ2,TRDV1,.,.,TGTGCTCTTGGGGATCACACTTATCCTTCCTACGTACTGGGGGTTTTGACAGCACAACTCTTCTTT,CALGDHTYPSYVLGVLTAQLFF
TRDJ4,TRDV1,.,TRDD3,TGTGCTCTTGGGGAACCCGACTTCGAAGACTGGGGGGATACCTGTTTACCCCTGATCTTT,CALGEPDFEDWGDTCLPLIF
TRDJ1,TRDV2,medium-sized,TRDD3,TGTGCCTGTGACTCTCTTACTGGGGGAGCCGAGTACACCGATAAACTCATCTTT,CACDSLTGGAEYTDKLIF
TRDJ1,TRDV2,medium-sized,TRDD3,TGTGCCTGTGACACCGTGCAGGGGGATGTCCTTGAGTACACCGATAACCTCATCTTT,CACDTVQGDVLEYTDNLIF
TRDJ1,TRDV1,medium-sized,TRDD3,TGTGCTCTTGGGGGAACAACTTCCTACCAGTACTGGGGGATACGCTTTTACACCGATAAACTCATCTTT,CALGGTTSYQYWGIRFYTDKLIF
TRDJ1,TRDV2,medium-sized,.,TGTGCCTGTGACACCGTTGGGGAGGTAGGTTCTGCCGATAAACTCATCTTT,CACDTVGEVGSADKLIF
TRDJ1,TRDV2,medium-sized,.,TGTGCCTGTTCCAGCCTGGCTGATTACGGCGATAAACTCATCTTT,CACSSLADYGDKLIF
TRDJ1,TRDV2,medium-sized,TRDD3,TGTGCCTGTGACACGTTAACCGTGGGGGACCCGTACACCGATAAACTCATCTTT,CACDTLTVGDPYTDKLIF
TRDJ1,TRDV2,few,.,TGTGCCTGTGACACTGTGGGAAGAGAAGTCCGGGGGTCAACCGATAAACTCATCTTT,CACDTVGREVRGSTDKLIF
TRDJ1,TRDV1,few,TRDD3,TGTGCTCTTGGGGCCCCTAGGATCCCGAGTTACTGGGGGAGATCCGATAAACTCATCTTT,CALGAPRIPSYWGRSDKLIF
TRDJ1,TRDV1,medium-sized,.,TGTGCTCTTACATTAGCCCCTGTCGAGACCTGGGGCCCCTACACCGATAAACTCATCTTT,CALTLAPVETWGPYTDKLIF
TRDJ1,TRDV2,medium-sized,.,TGTGCCTGTGACGCTCTGTCAGGGAACACCGCCTTACCCGATAAACTCATCTTT,CACDALSGNTALPDKLIF
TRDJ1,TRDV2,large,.,TGTGCCTGTGACACCGTATCTGGAACCACCGATAAACTCATCTTT,CACDTVSGTTDKLIF
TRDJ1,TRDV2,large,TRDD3,TGTGCCTGTGACATACTGGGGGCGCTCACCGATAAACTCATCTTT,CACDILGALTDKLIF
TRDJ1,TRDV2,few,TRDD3,TGTGCCCGTGAAGGACTGGGGGGACAGTACACCGATAAACTCATCTTT,CAREGLGGQYTDKLIF
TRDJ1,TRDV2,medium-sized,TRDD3,TGTGCCTGTGACACCCTGGGGGATCCCCACGCAGATAAACTCATCTTT,CACDTLGDPHADKLIF
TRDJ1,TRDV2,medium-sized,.,TGTGCCTGTGACACCGTGGGGACCCCAGGCCGATACACCGATAAACTCATCTTT,CACDTVGTPGRYTDKLIF
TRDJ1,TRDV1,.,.,TGTGCTCTTGGGGACCTCGTGACACTGTACACCGATAAACTCATCTTT,CALGDLVTLYTDKLIF
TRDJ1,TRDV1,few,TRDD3,TGTGCTCTTGGGGAAACGCCCGGGGGATATGATAAACTCATCTTT,CALGETPGGYDKLIF
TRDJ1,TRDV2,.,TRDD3,TGTGCCTGTGACTCGCTACTGGGGGATACCCTCGATAAACTCATCTTT,CACDSLLGDTLDKLIF
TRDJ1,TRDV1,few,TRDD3,TGTGCTCTTGGGGAAGGGCGAGGTACTGGGGGGCGCGATAAACTCATCTTT,CALGEGRGTGGRDKLIF
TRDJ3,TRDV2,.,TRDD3,TGTGCCTGTGACACCGTGAGTGGGGGATACCATCCCTGGGACACCCGACAGATGTTTTTC,CACDTVSGGYHPWDTRQMFF
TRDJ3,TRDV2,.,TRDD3,TGTGCCTGTGACACGGTACTGGGGGATACCCTCTGGGACACCCGACAGGTGTTTTTC,CACDTVLGDTLWDTRQVFF
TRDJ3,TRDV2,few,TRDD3,TGTGCCTGTGACACTGGGGGATACTCCTGGGACACCCGACAGATGTTTTTC,CACDTGGYSWDTRQMFF
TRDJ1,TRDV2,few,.,TGTGCCCGTGACACCGTCTCCCTACACACCGATAAACTCATCTTT,CARDTVSLHTDKLIF
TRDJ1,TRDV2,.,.,TGTGCCTGTAACCTGACTGGGAGGACCGATAAACTCATCTTT,CACNLTGRTDKLIF
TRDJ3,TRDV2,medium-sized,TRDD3,TGTGCCTGTGACCCGTCTGGGGGCCCCCGCTCCTGGGACACCCGACAGATGTTTTTC,CACDPSGGPRSWDTRQMFF
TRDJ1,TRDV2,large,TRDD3,TGTGCCTGTGACTTCCTACTGGGGGATACGACCGATAAACTCATCTTT,CACDFLLGDTTDKLIF
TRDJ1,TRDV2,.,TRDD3,TGTGCCTGTGAAGAACTGGGGGATACGCGCTTAAAACCCATCTTT,CACEELGDTRLKPIF
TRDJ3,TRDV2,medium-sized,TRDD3,TGTGCCTGTGACTCCACTGGGGGATACGCATTAGCCTGGGACACCCGACAGATGTTTTTC,CACDSTGGYALAWDTRQMFF
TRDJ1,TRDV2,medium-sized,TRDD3,TGTGCCTGTGACTCTGTACTGGGGGATACGAGGGTCACCGATAAACTCATCTTT,CACDSVLGDTRVTDKLIF
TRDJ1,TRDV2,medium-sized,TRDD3,TGTGCCTGTGACCCGGTGGGGGGGATACGCGAGACGACCGACACCGATAAACTCATCTTT,CACDPVGGIRETTDTDKLIF